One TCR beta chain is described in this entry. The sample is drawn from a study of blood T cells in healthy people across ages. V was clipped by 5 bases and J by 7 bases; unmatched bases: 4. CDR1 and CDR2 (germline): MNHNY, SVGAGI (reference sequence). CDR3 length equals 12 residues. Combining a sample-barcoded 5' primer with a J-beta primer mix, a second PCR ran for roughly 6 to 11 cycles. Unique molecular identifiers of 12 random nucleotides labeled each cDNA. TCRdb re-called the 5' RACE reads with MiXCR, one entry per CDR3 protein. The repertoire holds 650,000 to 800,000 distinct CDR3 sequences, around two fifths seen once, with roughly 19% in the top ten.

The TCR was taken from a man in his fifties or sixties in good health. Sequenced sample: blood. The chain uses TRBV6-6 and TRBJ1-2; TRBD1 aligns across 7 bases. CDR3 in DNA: TGTGCCAGCAGTAACAGGGGTGGTGGCTACACCTTC. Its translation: CASSNRGGGYTF.